This T cell receptor beta chain was observed in a study of OX40 agonist ivuxolimab in advanced cancers. On the study more broadly: Enrollees could have had prior anti-PD-1, anti-PD-L1 or anti-CTLA-4 therapy, which 30% to 50% had received.

General study points: The investigators did not determine what antigen specificity the expanded peripheral T cells had.

Sequencing used immunoSEQ multiplex PCR; TCRdb keeps in-frame clones, though not all of them. In the table there are some 5,100 clones, about nine tenths of which are singletons. Comments on this clone: Its antigen is undetermined.

V lost 5 bases, J lost 6 bases, and 13 bases lay in between. The CDR3 spans 13 residues. Germline loops: CDR1 SEHNR, CDR2 FQNEAQ (reference sequence). The gene calls are TRBV7-9 and TRBJ1-2, with D tentatively TRBD1 (5 bases). The sequences come from CD4+ or CD8+ T cells sorted from blood, collected in a trial of the OX40 agonist ivuxolimab. The receptor was isolated from an adult with an advanced solid tumor such as melanoma, head and neck, liver or kidney cancer. The CDR3, as DNA: TGTGCCAGCAGCCCGGTCGGGGCTGATGGCTACACCTTC. Protein product: CASSPVGADGYTF.